This T cell receptor (beta chain) was profiled in a study of post-analysis software for immune sequencing data. Points from the study as a whole: In multiple sclerosis, normalized Chao1 diversity was significantly below that of controls. Patients showed TRBV5-6, TRBV5-1 and TRBV20-1 among roughly 5 TRBV segments more frequent than in controls.

Sequencing libraries made from TCR beta cDNA carried unique molecular identifiers. A population of roughly 0.9 to 11 million T cells gave rise to 400,000 to 550,000 cDNA molecules. TCRdb fed the PCR reads into MiXCR, producing one record per CDR3 protein. This repertoire shows approximately 440,000 distinct CDR3 sequences, under 55% found once; its top ten account for around 10%. About this clonotype: Its antigen is as yet unknown.

J was trimmed by 6 bases and V by 3 bases; bases with no gene match: 11. CDR3 length equals 15 residues. Per germline, CDR1 SGHRS and CDR2 YFSETQ. The source is a girl aged 5 to 17 with multiple sclerosis. The chain links TRBV5-1 to TRBJ2-7, with TRBD2 matching 8 bases. Source material: blood. The CDR3 DNA sequence: TGCGCCAGCAGCTATAGCGGGACTGTGTCGGGCGAGCAGTACTTC. Its protein product is CASSYSGTVSGEQYF.